This entry lists 21 T cell receptor beta chains sequenced from one sample in a study of blood T cell repertoires in COVID-19. Some clones are missing from TCRdb's copy, which holds only in-frame ones; the method was immunoSEQ multiplex PCR. Among roughly 40,000 clones, roughly 77% were seen once, and the ten largest hold over 25%. Sequencing used peripheral blood. The source is a man older than 75 with acute or convalescent COVID-19.

This clone was counted only a few times. The V call is TRBV3-1 (or the pseudogene TRBV3-2), the J call TRBJ2-3; 7 bases align to TRBD2. From germline, CDR1 is LGHDT and CDR2 YNNKEL (reference sequence). The V segment lost 4 bases and the J segment 2 bases; nucleotides outside the gene matches: 6. CDR3 length: 15 amino acids. CDR3 nucleotides: TGTGCCAGCAGCCCTACTAGCGATTACACAGATACGCAGTATTTT. It specifies CASSPTSDYTDTQYF.

The rearrangement links TRBV28 to TRBJ2-3, with D hard to call. Germline CDR1 MDHEN, CDR2 SYDVKM. V lost 3 bases and J 8 bases, leaving 9 bases between the germline ends. The CDR3 length is 12 residues. The CDR3 spells CASSFRLGTQYF. The DNA of the CDR3 is TGTGCCAGCAGTTTCAGGCTCGGTACGCAGTATTTT.

This rearrangement joins TRBV6-1 to TRBJ2-7, with 8 bases fitting TRBD2. Germline values: CDR1 MNHNS, CDR2 SASEGT. After removal of 3 bases from V and 3 bases from J, the junction contained 7 bases not matched to a gene. The CDR3 totals 15 residues. In DNA form, the CDR3 reads TGTGCCAGCAGTGAGGGCAGCGGGAGTCTCTACGAGCAGTACTTC. Amino acid sequence: CASSEGSGSLYEQYF.

The rearrangement joins TRBV6-5 to TRBJ2-5, with TRBD2 matching over 7 bases. CDR3 length: 15 residues. Germline V gene sequence: CDR1 MNHEY, CDR2 SVGAGI. Germline trimming cut 5 bases from V and 2 bases from J; bases unmatched to any gene: 8. CDR3 sequence: CASSPSWGGQETQYF. CDR3 DNA: TGTGCCAGCAGTCCCAGCTGGGGGGGACAAGAGACCCAGTACTTC.

The J gene is TRBJ2-1, the V gene TRBV15; 10 nucleotides match TRBD1. There are 16 residues in the CDR3. Germline values: CDR1 LNHNV, CDR2 YYDKDF (reference sequence). Losses at the gene ends were 1 base for V and 5 bases for J; bases not matched to a gene: 5. CDR3 sequence (DNA): TGTGCCACCAGCAGAGTTTTGGGACAGGGGAACAATGAGCAGTTCTTC. Its protein is CATSRVLGQGNNEQFF.

The CDR3 loop is CAISGGSREGYKQYF. For the CDR3, the DNA is TGTGCCATCAGTGGGGGCTCGCGGGAGGGGTACAAGCAGTACTTC. The chain recombines TRBV10-3 with TRBJ2-7; the match to TRBD2 covers 9 bases. Losses at the gene ends were 4 bases for V and 8 bases for J; bases not matched to a gene: 12. Germline V gene lookup returns CDR1 ENHRY and CDR2 SYGVKD. The CDR3 spans 15 residues.

The rearrangement uses TRBV29-1 and TRBJ2-5, with D tentatively TRBD1 (6 bases). Deletions cut 1 base from V and 5 bases from J, with 14 bases between. The CDR3 has 14 amino acids. CDR1 is SQVTM, CDR2 ANQGSEA, per germline. DNA of the CDR3: TGCAGCGTTGAAGGACAGGTCAGGCGGGAGACCCAGTACTTC. Translation gives CSVEGQVRRETQYF.

This clone was seen a single time. The CDR3 is CASRTSGGTDTQYF. The CDR3 region has the DNA TGTGCCAGTAGGACTAGCGGGGGCACAGATACGCAGTATTTT. The chain recombines TRBV2 with TRBJ2-3; TRBD2 agrees at 12 bases. Germline CDR1 SNHLY, CDR2 FYNNEI. The CDR3 is made up of 14 amino acids. The V gene end was trimmed by 9 bases and the J gene end by 1 base; junction bases not matched to a gene: 2. The complete variable domain, with remaining parts taken from reference TRBV2 and TRBJ2-3, reads EPEVTQTPSHQVTQMGQEVILRCVPISNHLYFYWYRQILGQKVEFLVSFYNNEISEKSEIFDDQFSVERPDGSNFTLKIRSTKLEDSAMYFCASRTSGGTDTQYFGPGTRLTVL.

This clone was observed a single time. J is TRBJ2-3 and V is TRBV5-1, with 10 nucleotides matching TRBD2. This CDR3 has 14 amino acids. Trimming removed 7 bases from V and 4 bases from J; junction bases left unmatched: 6. The germline CDR1 and CDR2 sequences are SGHRS and YFSETQ. CDR3 nucleotide sequence: TGCGCCAGCCAAGCGGGGGGGCTGTCAGATACGCAGTATTTT. It encodes CASQAGGLSDTQYF.

The chain combines TRBV6-6 with TRBJ1-6, with D perhaps matching TRBD1 (5 bases). Trimming took off 0 bases at V and 9 bases at J, with 15 bases between the two ends. CDR3 length: 16 amino acids. From germline, CDR1 is MNHNY and CDR2 SVGAGI (reference sequence). The CDR3 sequence: CASSYSSLGGGSPLHF. For the CDR3, the DNA is TGTGCCAGCAGTTACTCCTCCCTGGGGGGAGGTTCACCCCTCCACTTT.

The chain links TRBV9 to TRBJ1-4; 7 positions agree with TRBD1. The CDR3 is 13 residues long. Germline loops: CDR1 SGDLS, CDR2 YYNGEE. J was trimmed by 8 bases and V by 4 bases; bases with no gene match: 5. CDR3 region: CASSPGQIEKLFF. For the CDR3, the DNA is TGTGCCAGCAGCCCGGGACAGATCGAAAAACTGTTTTTT.

This clone has only one observation. V usage is TRBV9 and J usage is TRBJ2-5, with 8 bases matching TRBD2. Germline assignment: CDR1 SGDLS and CDR2 YYNGEE. V shed 0 bases, J shed 5 bases, and the junction held 6 bases outside the gene matches. The CDR3 covers 15 residues. CDR3 in DNA: TGTGCCAGCAGCGTAGCGGGGGGGTTGGGGGAGACCCAGTACTTC. The encoded protein is CASSVAGGLGETQYF.

The sample holds one count of this clone. This chain links TRBV10-3 with TRBJ1-3; no definite D call. Trimming cost V 4 bases and J 2 bases, with 6 bases left between them. The CDR3 extends over 13 amino acids. Looked up from germline, CDR1 is ENHRY and CDR2 is SYGVKD. CDR3 amino acids: CAISVGAGNTIYF. The CDR3 DNA is TGTGCCATCAGTGTTGGAGCTGGAAACACCATATATTTT.

The chain uses TRBV5-1 and TRBJ2-2; D might be TRBD2 (5 bases). CDR3 length equals 14 residues. V lost 4 bases to trimming and J lost 1 base, with 8 bases between them. Germline V lookup: CDR1 SGHRS, CDR2 YFSETQ. The CDR3 coding sequence is TGCGCCAGCAGCGGCGGACTGAACACCGGGGAGCTGTTTTTT. Its translation is CASSGGLNTGELFF.

The table lists this clone with a count of one. J is TRBJ2-1 and V is TRBV3-1 (or the pseudogene TRBV3-2), with 11 bases that match TRBD2. From germline, CDR1 is LGHDT and CDR2 YNNKEL (reference sequence). Trimming cost V 1 base and J 9 bases; bases outside gene matches: 5. The CDR3 consists of 15 residues. CDR3 region: CASSQVSGGAVEQFF. In nucleotides, the CDR3 is TGTGCCAGCAGCCAAGTTAGCGGGGGGGCCGTTGAGCAGTTCTTC.

The chain recombines TRBV4-1 with TRBJ1-2; no definite D call. Trimming pared 0 bases from V and 4 bases from J, leaving 12 bases between. This CDR3 has 15 residues. Germline V lookup: CDR1 MGHRA, CDR2 YSYEKL. The chain's CDR3 is CASSQEGSRSYGYTF. CDR3 sequence (DNA): TGCGCCAGCAGCCAAGAAGGAAGCAGGTCCTATGGCTACACCTTC.

The chain is built from TRBV11-1 and TRBJ2-3; TRBD2 matches 11 bases. CDR3 length equals 15 residues. V lost 4 bases, J lost 3 bases, and 3 bases stayed unmatched. Per the germline V gene, CDR1 is SGHAT and CDR2 is FQDESV (reference sequence). Written as DNA, the CDR3 is TGTGCCAGCAGCTCCTTAGCGGGAGGGACAGATACGCAGTATTTT. Its protein is CASSSLAGGTDTQYF.

The chain recombines TRBV9 with TRBJ2-1; 8 positions match TRBD2. CDR3 length: 14 residues. V dropped 7 bases and J dropped 3; count of bases not matched to a gene: 6. From germline, CDR1 is SGDLS and CDR2 YYNGEE. CDR3 DNA: TGTGCCAGCCAGCGGGAGCCCTTCTACAATGAGCAGTTCTTC. Translating it yields CASQREPFYNEQFF. The complete variable domain, with remaining parts taken from reference TRBV9 and TRBJ2-1, reads DSGVTQTPKHLITATGQRVTLRCSPRSGDLSVYWYQQSLDQGLQFLIQYYNGEERAKGNILERFSAQQFPDLHSELNLSSLELGDSALYFCASQREPFYNEQFFGPGTRLTVL.

The chain combines TRBV6-5 with TRBJ1-1, with 8 bases identical to TRBD1. The CDR3 runs to 14 residues. V lost 7 bases, J lost 0 bases, and 4 bases stayed unmatched. Germline loops: CDR1 MNHEY, CDR2 SVGAGI. This CDR3 reads CASMDRAMNTEAFF. CDR3 nucleotides: TGTGCCAGCATGGACAGGGCGATGAACACTGAAGCTTTCTTT.

The rearrangement uses TRBV3-1 (or the pseudogene TRBV3-2) and TRBJ2-3, with a possible D match to TRBD1 (6 bases). Germline CDR1 and CDR2: LGHDT and YNNKEL (reference sequence). Trimming left V 1 base short and J 2 bases short, with 7 bases between. CDR3 length: 14 amino acids. CDR3 bases: TGTGCCAGCAGCCAAGGGACAGCCACAGATACGCAGTATTTT. Protein: CASSQGTATDTQYF.

This clone was seen just once. The CDR3 nucleotides are TGTGCCAGCTCCCGGGACAGAAAACCCTATGGCTACACCTTC. It encodes CASSRDRKPYGYTF. This chain connects TRBV5-6 to TRBJ1-2, with 7 bases aligning to TRBD1. Germline CDR1 SGHDT, CDR2 YYEEEE. V shed 7 bases and J 4 bases; nucleotides not matched to a gene: 10. CDR3 size: 14 residues.